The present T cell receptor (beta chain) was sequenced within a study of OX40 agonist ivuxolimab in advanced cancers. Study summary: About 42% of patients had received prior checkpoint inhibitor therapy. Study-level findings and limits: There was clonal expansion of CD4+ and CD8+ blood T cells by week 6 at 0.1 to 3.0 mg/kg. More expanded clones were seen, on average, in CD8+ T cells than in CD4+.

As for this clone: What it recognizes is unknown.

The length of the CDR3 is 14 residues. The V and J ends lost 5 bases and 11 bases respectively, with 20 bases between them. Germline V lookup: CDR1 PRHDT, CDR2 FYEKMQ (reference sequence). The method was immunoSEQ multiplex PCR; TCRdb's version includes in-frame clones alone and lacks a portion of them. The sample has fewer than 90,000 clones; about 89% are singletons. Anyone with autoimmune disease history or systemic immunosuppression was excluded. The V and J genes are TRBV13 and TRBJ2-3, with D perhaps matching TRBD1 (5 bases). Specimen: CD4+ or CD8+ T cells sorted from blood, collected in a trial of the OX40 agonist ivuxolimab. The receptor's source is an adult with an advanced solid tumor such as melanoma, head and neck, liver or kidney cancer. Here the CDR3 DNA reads TGTGCCAGCAGCCCCTATATGGGGATTAGGGGGCAGTATTTT. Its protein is CASSPYMGIRGQYF.